Sequencing of this T cell receptor beta chain was carried out in a study of beta chain features in type 1 diabetes. The junction had 9 bases not matched to a gene; V was cut back by 0 bases and J by 4 bases. CDR3 length: 17 amino acids. Germline values: CDR1 SGDLS, CDR2 YYNGEE. Sequencing targeted expressed TCRB transcripts, as all isolated RNA had been reverse transcribed. The repertoire was sequenced with immunoSEQ multiplex PCR; TCRdb's copy has only in-frame clones and lacks some. The table has 220,000 or so clones, 55% to 70% seen once. Findings and caveats of the study: Shorter templates might be favored by PCR, equally in patients and controls.

As regards this clone: What it binds is not known.

V gene TRBV9 combines with J gene TRBJ2-1, with 8 positions matching TRBD2. The sequencing sample was made of naive CD4+ T cells from blood. This TCR was sampled from a man aged 30-40 years in good health. CDR3 sequence: CASSVALQASGYNEQFF. Here the CDR3 DNA reads TGTGCCAGCAGCGTAGCCCTACAGGCTAGCGGGTACAATGAGCAGTTCTTC.